This TCR beta chain was captured in a study of T cells in Graves' hyperthyroidism and ophthalmopathy. The study, taken as a whole, reports: Most clonotypes that expanded in the thyroid above 0.001 also showed up in blood. From stable hyperthyroidism, ophthalmopathy was separated by a 13 V-J model. For ophthalmopathy, model prediction preceded onset by a median 6.5 months.

This CDR3 is 15 amino acids long. The ends were cut back, 0 bases at V and 4 bases at J, with 9 bases in the middle. The germline gives CDR1 SNHLY, CDR2 FYNNEI. RNA transcripts provided the source from which TCR beta CDR3 regions were amplified. TCR CDR3 underwent first-round RT-PCR with the HTBI primer set. Using its own MiXCR run on the multiplex PCR reads, TCRdb lists one record per CDR3 protein. Of 540,000 or so distinct CDR3 sequences listed, under 60% are singletons. Turning to this clonotype: What it binds is not known.

Diagnoses were made from clinical symptoms, serum measures (thyroxine and TRAb), thyroid ultrasound and orbital computed tomography. The chain couples TRBV2 to TRBJ1-4, with D possibly being TRBD1 (5 bases). The source of this sequence is an adult woman with Graves' disease, either hyperthyroidism or ophthalmopathy (not recorded which). Sequences were obtained from peripheral blood or thyroid tissue (not recorded which). In DNA form, the CDR3 reads TGTGCCAGCAGTGAAGCGGGGCAGAGTAATGAAAAACTGTTTTTT. Protein product: CASSEAGQSNEKLFF.